The 27 T cell receptor beta chains presented below share a single source sample, sequenced in a study of OX40 agonist ivuxolimab in advanced cancers. Generated by immunoSEQ multiplex PCR, the TCRdb table keeps only in-frame clones and is missing some. The sample records about 59,000 clones, 83% being singletons. Sequencing was performed on CD4+ or CD8+ T cells sorted from blood, taken in a trial of the OX40 agonist ivuxolimab. These receptors came from an adult with an advanced solid tumor such as melanoma, head and neck, liver or kidney cancer.

This sequence joins TRBV14 and TRBJ1-1; D gene uncertain. The CDR3 sequence is 11 residues long. From germline, CDR1 is SGHDN and CDR2 FVKESK. Trimming shortened V by 1 base and J by 8 bases, and 5 bases separated the two germline ends. The CDR3 region is CASSQVGEAFF. The CDR3 nucleotides read TGTGCCAGCAGCCAAGTTGGGGAAGCTTTCTTT.

The rearrangement links TRBV16 to TRBJ1-3; no firm D call. The CDR3 is 18 residues long. Per the germline V gene, CDR1 is KGHSY and CDR2 is FQNENV. Trimming shortened V by 2 bases and J by 3 bases, and 20 bases separated the two germline ends. In DNA, the CDR3 is TGTGCCAGCAGCCAAGGTTCAGCTACCGTCTCGGTTGGAAACACCATATATTTT. This translates into CASSQGSATVSVGNTIYF.

The V gene is TRBV7-2, the J gene TRBJ2-7; unclear D gene. Trimming cost V 5 bases and J 7 bases, with 12 bases left between them. Germline CDR1 and CDR2: SGHTA and FQGNSA. This CDR3 is 12 amino acids long. The CDR3 DNA reads as TGTGCCAGCAGCGTTGATATAGGTGAGCAGTACTTC. Its protein is CASSVDIGEQYF.

The chain links TRBV6-1 to TRBJ2-1; D is unclear. The germline V gene has CDR1 MNHNS and CDR2 SASEGT. V lost 7 bases, J lost 7 bases, and 14 bases lay in between. This CDR3 spans 13 amino acids. The CDR3 coding sequence is TGTGCCAGCATGTGGTCCTTCGGTAATGAGCAGTTCTTC. It codes for CASMWSFGNEQFF.

This clone was seen a single time. The V call is TRBV11-2, the J call TRBJ2-5; TRBD1 agrees at 7 bases. CDR1 SGHAT and CDR2 FQNNGV come from the germline V gene. Germline trimming cut 4 bases from V and 1 base from J; bases unmatched to any gene: 3. CDR3 length: 14 amino acids. The CDR3 DNA follows: TGTGCCAGCAGCTGGACAGGCTTCCAAGAGACCCAGTACTTC. Residues: CASSWTGFQETQYF.

The V gene is TRBV5-1, the J gene TRBJ2-2; TRBD2 agrees at 13 bases. CDR1 and CDR2 (germline): SGHRS, YFSETQ. Unmatched junction bases numbered 9, after V lost 0 bases and J lost 1 base. The CDR3 covers 20 residues. In DNA form, the CDR3 reads TGCGCCAGCAGCTTGGTACCGACTAGCGGGAGGACGAAGAACACCGGGGAGCTGTTTTTT. Its translation is CASSLVPTSGRTKNTGELFF.

The chain recombines TRBV6-5 with TRBJ2-1; 7 nucleotides agree with TRBD2. After removal of 6 bases from V and 2 bases from J, the junction contained 4 bases not matched to a gene. CDR3 length: 14 amino acids. Germline V gene lookup returns CDR1 MNHEY and CDR2 SVGAGI. The CDR3 DNA follows: TGTGCCAGCAGCAGCGGGGCCCCCTACAATGAGCAGTTCTTC. Translating gives CASSSGAPYNEQFF.

The CDR3 is CASSAPGVPGEQFF. The CDR3 coding sequence is TGTGCCAGCAGCGCCCCGGGGGTCCCCGGGGAGCAGTTCTTC. This chain uses TRBV6-5 with TRBJ2-1, with D perhaps matching TRBD2 (6 bases). Germline V gene lookup returns CDR1 MNHEY and CDR2 SVGAGI. V was pared by 6 bases and J by 10 bases, with 19 bases between. The CDR3 length is 14 residues.

This clone was seen a few times. The CDR3 reads CASNRQPYEQYF. The CDR3 DNA reads TGTGCCAGCAACAGGCAGCCCTACGAGCAGTACTTC. The gene calls are TRBV2 and TRBJ2-7; the D gene is possibly TRBD1 (5 bases). This CDR3 is built from 12 residues. Germline-derived CDR1 and CDR2 are SNHLY and FYNNEI. Trimming pared 7 bases from V and 2 bases from J, leaving 9 bases between.

CDR3 in amino acids: CASRRTGGDEKLFF. The CDR3 DNA reads as TGTGCCAGTAGGCGGACAGGGGGGGATGAAAAACTGTTTTTT. J is TRBJ1-4 and V is TRBV19; 10 bases fit TRBD1. This CDR3 contains 14 residues. Germline-derived CDR1 and CDR2 are LNHDA and SQIVND (reference sequence). With V trimmed by 6 bases and J by 6 bases, 4 bases remained unmatched.

V gene TRBV11-2 combines with J gene TRBJ1-2; the match to TRBD1 covers 7 bases. Germline CDR1 reads SGHAT; CDR2 reads FQNNGV. This CDR3 is 15 amino acids long. V was clipped by 5 bases and J by 7 bases; unmatched bases: 13. The CDR3 reads CASSDPSRGERGYTF. The CDR3 nucleotides read TGTGCCAGCAGCGACCCCTCCAGGGGGGAACGTGGCTACACCTTC.

The genes are TRBV11-1 and TRBJ1-1; unclear D gene. CDR1 is SGHAT and CDR2 is FQDESV in the germline V gene (reference sequence). Trimming shortened V by 1 base and J by 1 base, and 4 bases separated the two germline ends. The CDR3 has 13 amino acids. The CDR3 nucleotides read TGTGCCAGCAGCTTAGTAGGGAACACTGAAGCTTTCTTT. Its translation is CASSLVGNTEAFF.

This chain connects TRBV29-1 to TRBJ1-1; TRBD1 aligns across 7 bases. CDR1 is SQVTM and CDR2 is ANQGSEA in the germline V gene. The CDR3 extends over 15 amino acids. Losses at the gene ends were 7 bases for V and 3 bases for J; bases not matched to a gene: 14. As DNA, the CDR3 is TGCAGCGCCCAAAAAGGGGGCAGGGCGGACACTGAAGCTTTCTTT. It yields the protein CSAQKGGRADTEAFF.

This clone was seen only once. The chain employs TRBV5-8 and TRBJ2-6; D gene uncertain. This CDR3 region has 17 residues. The germline V and J ends were trimmed by 1 base and 0 bases, with 11 bases remaining between them. CDR1 and CDR2 (germline): SGHTS, YDEGEE. The CDR3 spells CASSLYGASSGANVLTF. As DNA, the CDR3 is TGTGCCAGCAGCTTGTACGGAGCGAGCTCTGGGGCCAACGTCCTGACTTTC.

The chain joins TRBV4-1 to TRBJ2-5, with 9 nucleotides matching TRBD2. This CDR3 is 16 amino acids long. J lost 5 bases, V lost 4 bases, and 11 bases had no gene match. Germline CDR1 MGHRA, CDR2 YSYEKL. In DNA, the CDR3 is TGCGCCAGCAGCCGAGGGCTCGGGACTAGCAGCGAGACCCAGTACTTC. Its translation: CASSRGLGTSSETQYF.

This rearrangement joins TRBV5-1 to TRBJ2-7; possibly TRBD1 or TRBD2 for D (6 bases each). The V gene lost 3 bases and the J gene lost 3 bases, with 16 bases spanning the gap. Germline V gene lookup returns CDR1 SGHRS and CDR2 YFSETQ. There are 15 residues in the CDR3. CDR3 region: CASSSGGGDRYEQYF. The CDR3 bases are TGCGCCAGCAGCTCTGGAGGGGGAGATCGCTACGAGCAGTACTTC.

The rearrangement joins TRBV10-2 to TRBJ2-1, with 13 bases lining up with TRBD2. Germline trimming cut 7 bases from V and 8 bases from J; bases unmatched to any gene: 11. This CDR3 is built from 16 residues. Germline CDR1 and CDR2: WSHSY and SAAADI. CDR3 in amino acids: CASTPLAGGKQDEQFF. CDR3 DNA sequence: TGCGCCAGCACGCCACTAGCGGGGGGGAAACAGGATGAGCAGTTCTTC.

This clone came up a few times. This chain links TRBV7-7 with TRBJ2-5, with D maybe TRBD1 (6 bases). Trimming left V 4 bases short and J 5 bases short, with 14 bases between. The CDR3 extends over 14 amino acids. CDR1 and CDR2 (germline): SSHAT, FNYEAQ (reference sequence). CDR3 in amino acids: CASSWGHVGETQYF. CDR3 nucleotide sequence: TGTGCCAGCAGCTGGGGACATGTTGGGGAGACCCAGTACTTC. The whole variable domain, filled in from reference TRBV7-7 and TRBJ2-5, reads GAGVSQSPRYKVTKRGQDVTLRCDPISSHATLYWYQQALGQGPEFLTYFNYEAQPDKSGLPSDRFSAERPEGSISTLTIQRTEQRDSAMYRCASSWGHVGETQYFGPGTRLLVL.

The genes are TRBV6-5 and TRBJ1-3, with D unclear. The germline CDR1 and CDR2 sequences are MNHEY and SVGAGI. V lost 2 bases to trimming and J lost 3 bases, with 8 bases between them. The CDR3 sequence is 14 residues long. The CDR3 nucleotides read TGTGCCAGCAGTTACCTAGGGAGTGGAAACACCATATATTTT. It is translated as CASSYLGSGNTIYF.

The rearrangement uses TRBV14 and TRBJ2-5, with D uncertain. The length of the CDR3 is 14 residues. The V and J ends lost 1 base and 9 bases respectively, with 15 bases between them. Germline V lookup: CDR1 SGHDN, CDR2 FVKESK. CDR3 nucleotide sequence: TGTGCCAGCAGCCAAGTTTATCCCGGCGCGGCCCAGTACTTC. Translating gives CASSQVYPGAAQYF.

This chain uses TRBV28 with TRBJ1-5, with D tentatively TRBD1 (5 bases). CDR1 and CDR2 from the germline V gene are MDHEN and SYDVKM. The CDR3 is 13 amino acids. Deletions cut 6 bases from V and 5 bases from J, with 11 bases between. The CDR3 DNA is TGTGCCAGCAGCGACGACAGCTATCAGCCCCAGCATTTT. Residues: CASSDDSYQPQHF.

The chain links TRBV5-4 to TRBJ2-5; 8 bases align to TRBD2. The V gene's germline CDR1 is SGHNT and CDR2 YYREEE (reference sequence). This CDR3 contains 14 residues. Trimming at V came to 4 bases and at J to 4 bases, leaving 6 bases not matched to a gene. CDR3 sequence: CASSVLAAGETQYF. In DNA form, the CDR3 reads TGTGCCAGCAGCGTACTAGCGGCTGGAGAGACCCAGTACTTC.

The V gene is TRBV10-1, the J gene TRBJ2-7, with TRBD1 matching 9 bases. The CDR3 runs to 14 residues. V trimming: 2 bases; J trimming: 5 bases; junction bases outside the gene matches: 4. Germline CDR1 reads WNHNN; CDR2 reads SYGVQD (reference sequence). This chain's CDR3 is CASSEGQGFDEQYF. The CDR3 nucleotides read TGCGCCAGCAGTGAGGGACAGGGGTTCGACGAGCAGTACTTC.

The chain recombines TRBV28 with TRBJ1-1, with D hard to call. V was shortened by 5 bases and J by 7 bases, with 17 bases between the two germline ends. There are 14 residues in the CDR3. In germline, CDR1 is MDHEN, CDR2 SYDVKM. The CDR3, as DNA: TGTGCCAGCAGTGTGCCCGCCAAGTTGGGTGAAGCTTTCTTT. Translated: CASSVPAKLGEAFF.

As DNA, the CDR3 is TGTGCCAGCAGGCCTATCGGGACTAGCGCCGAAATGGGTACGCAGTATTTT. Protein sequence: CASRPIGTSAEMGTQYF. The rearrangement links TRBV11-1 to TRBJ2-3, with 10 bases matching TRBD2. With 6 bases clipped from V and 8 bases from J, the junction kept 17 bases outside the gene matches. In germline, CDR1 is SGHAT, CDR2 FQDESV (reference sequence). CDR3 length: 17 residues.

J is TRBJ2-5 and V is TRBV10-2, with 13 bases lining up with TRBD2. Germline V lookup: CDR1 WSHSY, CDR2 SAAADI. Unmatched junction bases numbered 4, after V lost 10 bases and J lost 5 bases. CDR3 length: 13 residues. CDR3 sequence: CATGLAGVETQYF. The CDR3 nucleotides are TGCGCCACCGGACTAGCGGGAGTTGAGACCCAGTACTTC.

The V call is TRBV12-5, the J call TRBJ1-2, with D perhaps matching TRBD1 (5 bases). The germline V and J ends were trimmed by 7 bases and 8 bases, with 14 bases remaining between them. Germline V lookup: CDR1 LGHNT, CDR2 FRNRAP. The CDR3 runs 12 residues. The CDR3 DNA reads TGTGCTAGTGCCTGGGGGGAGAAAGGCTACACCTTC. This codes for CASAWGEKGYTF.